The 27 T cell receptor beta chains presented below share a single source sample, sequenced in a study of beta chain features in type 1 diabetes. TCRB transcripts that were expressed got sequenced, as all of the isolated RNA had been reverse transcribed. Libraries were prepared by immunoSEQ multiplex PCR; TCRdb keeps only in-frame clonotypes and omits some of them. In the table there are more than 150,000 clones, around 13% of which are singletons. Material: central memory CD4+ T cells from blood. The receptors derive from a woman aged 18-30 years in good health.

This sequence joins TRBV29-1 and TRBJ2-5; D is unclear. CDR1 SQVTM and CDR2 ANQGSEA come from the germline V gene. The CDR3 covers 12 residues. V dropped 4 bases and J dropped 5 bases, with 11 bases sitting between them. The CDR3 coding sequence is TGCAGCGTTGTAACATCTTGGGAGACCCAGTACTTC. It specifies CSVVTSWETQYF.

The chain links TRBV2 to TRBJ2-5, with D hard to call. Germline lookup yields CDR1 SNHLY and CDR2 FYNNEI. The ends were cut back, 7 bases at V and 4 bases at J, with 16 bases in the middle. This CDR3 has 14 amino acids. CDR3 amino acids: CASINELFTETQYF. As DNA, the CDR3 is TGTGCCAGCATTAATGAACTATTTACAGAGACCCAGTACTTC.

This clone showed up just a few times. The chain links TRBV7-9 to TRBJ2-1; the match to TRBD2 covers 11 bases. The CDR3 spans 15 residues. Trimming at V came to 3 bases and at J to 9 bases, leaving 7 bases not matched to a gene. Germline CDR1 reads SEHNR; CDR2 reads FQNEAQ (reference sequence). In DNA, the CDR3 is TGTGCCAGCAGCTTTAGCGGGAGGGCCGGGGTTGAGCAGTTCTTC. Protein: CASSFSGRAGVEQFF.

This clone appeared a few times. The rearrangement joins TRBV11-3 to TRBJ2-1, with TRBD1 identical over 8 bases. Germline trimming cut 4 bases from V and 0 bases from J; bases unmatched to any gene: 11. Germline V gene lookup returns CDR1 SGHNT and CDR2 YENEEA. The length of the CDR3 is 18 residues. This CDR3 is CASSSITAGGSSYNEQFF. As DNA, the CDR3 is TGTGCCAGCAGCTCCATAACAGCAGGGGGCAGCTCCTACAATGAGCAGTTCTTC. The complete variable domain, with remaining parts taken from reference TRBV11-3 and TRBJ2-1, reads EAGVVQSPRYKIIEKKQPVAFWCNPISGHNTLYWYLQNLGQGPELLIRYENEEAVDDSQLPKDRFSAERLKGVDSTLKIQPAELGDSAVYLCASSSITAGGSSYNEQFFGPGTRLTVL.

This sequence joins TRBV7-9 and TRBJ1-1; 11 nucleotides line up with TRBD1. J was trimmed by 11 bases and V by 3 bases; bases with no gene match: 11. This CDR3 has 15 amino acids. Germline assignment: CDR1 SEHNR and CDR2 FQNEAQ (reference sequence). CDR3 loop: CASSLGTGGMQRAFF. The CDR3 DNA sequence: TGTGCCAGCAGCTTGGGGACAGGGGGGATGCAACGTGCTTTCTTT.

This clone was seen only a few times. Written as DNA, the CDR3 is TGTGCCAGCAGCCAAGCGCTAGCGACCTACAATGAGCAGTTCTTC. The encoded protein is CASSQALATYNEQFF. This chain joins TRBV4-2 and TRBJ2-1; D might be TRBD2 (6 bases). V was pared by 1 base and J by 2 bases, with 9 bases between. The CDR3 is 15 amino acids. Germline loops: CDR1 LGHNA, CDR2 YNFKEQ.

The chain recombines TRBV5-6 with TRBJ1-2; 8 bases agree with TRBD1. The CDR3 length is 13 residues. Per germline, CDR1 SGHDT and CDR2 YYEEEE. J gave up 12 bases and V 5 bases, and 12 bases lay outside the gene matches. The CDR3 protein is CASRRDRFTFDTF. The CDR3 bases are TGTGCCAGCAGGAGGGACAGGTTTACTTTTGACACCTTC.

This clone was counted only a few times. This CDR3 reads CASSSKLRDRELSGANVLTF. The CDR3 DNA reads as TGTGCCAGCAGCTCCAAACTCCGGGACAGGGAGCTCTCTGGGGCCAACGTCCTGACTTTC. J is TRBJ2-6 and V is TRBV5-8; TRBD1 matches at 9 bases. Germline V lookup: CDR1 SGHTS, CDR2 YDEGEE. The CDR3 is 20 residues long. V gave up 3 bases and J gave up 0 bases; unmatched junction bases: 13.

The chain has TRBV18 and TRBJ2-5; tentative D call: TRBD2 (6 bases). CDR3 length: 17 amino acids. The V end lost 3 bases, the J end lost 2 bases, and 19 bases lay between the germline ends. Germline V lookup: CDR1 KGHSH, CDR2 LQKENI. The CDR3 protein is CASSPFTLAGQQETQYF. The CDR3 region has the DNA TGTGCCAGCTCACCTTTCACTCTTGCGGGGCAACAAGAGACCCAGTACTTC.

This clone was detected only a few times. The chain combines TRBV7-9 with TRBJ2-5; D perhaps matches TRBD1 (5 bases). There are 14 residues in the CDR3. V lost 0 bases, J lost 3 bases, and 8 bases lay in between. Germline V gene lookup returns CDR1 SEHNR and CDR2 FQNEAQ (reference sequence). The CDR3 nucleotides are TGTGCCAGCAGCTTAGCGGCAGGGAAAGAGACCCAGTACTTC. Translated: CASSLAAGKETQYF.

This clone occurred many times. The chain uses TRBV9 and TRBJ1-1; D ambiguous. V gave up 0 bases and J gave up 4 bases, with 10 bases separating them. The length of the CDR3 is 14 residues. CDR1 is SGDLS and CDR2 is YYNGEE in the germline V gene. The DNA of the CDR3 is TGTGCCAGCAGCGTAGTTGGGGAGGTCACTGAAGCTTTCTTT. Its protein product is CASSVVGEVTEAFF.

This clone has only a few counts. The chain is built from TRBV19 and TRBJ1-2; the match to TRBD1 covers 8 bases. Germline-derived CDR1 and CDR2 are LNHDA and SQIVND (reference sequence). This CDR3 spans 15 amino acids. The trim removed 5 bases at V and 5 bases at J, leaving 10 bases unmatched. In DNA form, the CDR3 reads TGTGCCAGTAGTCGCGGACAGGGCCTATCTTATGGCTACACCTTC. Translation gives CASSRGQGLSYGYTF.

This clone occurred a few times. The chain has TRBV5-1 and TRBJ1-2; unclear D gene. Germline loops: CDR1 SGHRS, CDR2 YFSETQ. CDR3 length equals 14 residues. V was shortened by 3 bases and J by 4 bases, with 13 bases between the two germline ends. The CDR3 spells CASSSGGQFYGYTF. Here the CDR3 DNA reads TGCGCCAGCAGCTCAGGAGGGCAATTCTATGGCTACACCTTC.

This clone was picked up a small number of times. The V and J genes are TRBV15 and TRBJ2-3; 8 bases map to TRBD2. With V trimmed by 7 bases and J by 7 bases, 10 bases remained unmatched. In germline, CDR1 is LNHNV, CDR2 YYDKDF (reference sequence). This CDR3 has 14 residues. CDR3 loop: CATTVRAGDHTQYF. The CDR3 DNA reads TGTGCCACCACCGTCCGAGCGGGAGACCATACGCAGTATTTT.

The chain links TRBV30 to TRBJ2-1; 8 bases map to TRBD2. Germline V CDR1 and CDR2: GTSNPN, SVGIG (reference sequence). V shed 0 bases and J 12 bases; nucleotides not matched to a gene: 7. CDR3 length: 13 residues. CDR3 bases: TGTGCCTGGAGTGTACAGAGCGGGAGAGTGCAGTTCTTC. The encoded protein is CAWSVQSGRVQFF. Full variable domain (missing parts from reference TRBV30 and TRBJ2-1): SQTIHQWPATLVQPVGSPLSLECTVEGTSNPNLYWYRQAAGRGLQLLFYSVGIGQISSEVPQNLSASRPQDRQFILSSKKLLLSDSGFYLCAWSVQSGRVQFFGPGTRLTVL.

The V and J genes are TRBV30 and TRBJ2-5, with 13 bases lining up with TRBD2. In germline, CDR1 is GTSNPN, CDR2 SVGIG (reference sequence). Germline trimming cut 0 bases from V and 4 bases from J; bases unmatched to any gene: 2. The CDR3 extends over 15 amino acids. In nucleotides, the CDR3 is TGTGCCTGGAGTGTACTAGCGGGAGGGGCAGAGACCCAGTACTTC. Translated, it gives CAWSVLAGGAETQYF.

This sequence joins TRBV9 and TRBJ2-1; maybe TRBD2 (7 bases). Germline CDR1 and CDR2: SGDLS and YYNGEE. The CDR3 has 16 residues. V was pared by 0 bases and J by 8 bases, with 18 bases between. CDR3 DNA: TGTGCCAGCAGCGTAGGCTCCTGGGGGGGGCTCGATGAGCAGTTCTTC. Translation: CASSVGSWGGLDEQFF.

V and J are TRBV6-5 and TRBJ1-1; D gene unclear. The germline gives CDR1 MNHEY, CDR2 SVGAGI. V was pared by 3 bases and J by 1 base, with 9 bases between. CDR3 length: 14 residues. For the CDR3, the DNA is TGTGCCAGCAGTTATGAACAGAGGAACACTGAAGCTTTCTTT. This sequence encodes CASSYEQRNTEAFF.

This clone was counted only a few times. This sequence joins TRBV28 and TRBJ2-1, with 8 bases matching TRBD1. The germline gives CDR1 MDHEN, CDR2 SYDVKM. This CDR3 is built from 16 residues. The J segment lost 3 bases and the V segment lost 5 bases, leaving 9 bases of the junction unmatched. The CDR3 nucleotides read TGTGCCAGCAGTGACGGGCGACAGGGGATCTACAATGAGCAGTTCTTC. Amino acid sequence: CASSDGRQGIYNEQFF.

J is TRBJ2-5 and V is TRBV10-3; TRBD2 aligns across 7 bases. Germline trimming cut 1 base from V and 4 bases from J; bases unmatched to any gene: 0. Germline CDR1 and CDR2: ENHRY and SYGVKD. The CDR3 is 13 amino acids. The CDR3 spells CAISELAGETQYF. For the CDR3, the DNA is TGTGCCATCAGTGAGTTAGCGGGAGAGACCCAGTACTTC.

This sequence joins TRBV5-1 and TRBJ2-7; 8 bases match TRBD2. The germline V gene has CDR1 SGHRS and CDR2 YFSETQ. There are 14 residues in the CDR3. The trim removed 4 bases at V and 2 bases at J, leaving 5 bases unmatched. The CDR3, as DNA: TGCGCCAGCAGCCAGGGACTAGGTCCCTACGAGCAGTACTTC. It is translated as CASSQGLGPYEQYF.

This clone has a handful of counts. V is TRBV7-3 and J is TRBJ2-5; D is unclear. This CDR3 region has 14 residues. Per germline, CDR1 SGHTA and CDR2 FQGTGA. The V end lost 1 base, the J end lost 1 base, and 7 bases lay between the germline ends. CDR3 in amino acids: CASSLSGFQETQYF. DNA of the CDR3: TGTGCCAGCAGCTTAAGTGGCTTCCAAGAGACCCAGTACTTC.

The genes are TRBV28 and TRBJ2-5, with 9 bases identical to TRBD2. This CDR3 spans 15 amino acids. CDR1 is MDHEN and CDR2 is SYDVKM in the germline V gene. The V and J ends lost 0 bases and 6 bases, in that order; junction bases with no gene match: 5. DNA of the CDR3: TGTGCCAGCAGTTTATGGCGGGAGGGCCGAAAGACCCAGTACTTC. Residues: CASSLWREGRKTQYF.

This clone was found a few times. This chain uses TRBV28 with TRBJ2-1, with D uncertain. The CDR3 sequence is 13 residues long. Germline assignment: CDR1 MDHEN and CDR2 SYDVKM. The V end lost 5 bases, the J end lost 8 bases, and 13 bases lay between the germline ends. The CDR3 nucleotides are TGTGCCAGCAGTCTCACTATACTGTATGAGCAGTTCTTC. Residues: CASSLTILYEQFF.

The V and J genes are TRBV5-6 and TRBJ2-6; D might be TRBD1 (6 bases). V lost 4 bases and J lost 1, with 12 bases in between. Germline values: CDR1 SGHDT, CDR2 YYEEEE. The CDR3 has 16 amino acids. In DNA form, the CDR3 reads TGTGCCAGCAGCGTCTACAGGGCGTCTGGGGCCAACGTCCTGACTTTC. Protein sequence: CASSVYRASGANVLTF.

This clone was counted between two and nine times. Distinct nucleotide sequences in the sample also encode this CDR3. The V and J genes are TRBV9 and TRBJ1-1, with 9 positions matching TRBD1. The CDR3 consists of 12 residues. CDR1 is SGDLS, CDR2 YYNGEE, per germline. Trimming removed 4 bases from V and 6 bases from J; junction bases left unmatched: 1. The chain's CDR3 is CASSRQGAEAFF. CDR3 sequence (DNA): TGTGCCAGCAGCCGACAGGGGGCTGAAGCTTTCTTT.

In this sample, this clone turned up a few times. This chain joins TRBV19 and TRBJ2-5; D perhaps matches TRBD2 (6 bases). V was cut by 3 bases and J by 5 bases, with 13 bases left in between. The CDR3 is 14 residues long. The germline CDR1 and CDR2 sequences are LNHDA and SQIVND (reference sequence). CDR3 region: CASSIQASVETQYF. CDR3 DNA: TGTGCCAGTAGTATTCAGGCTAGCGTGGAGACCCAGTACTTC.